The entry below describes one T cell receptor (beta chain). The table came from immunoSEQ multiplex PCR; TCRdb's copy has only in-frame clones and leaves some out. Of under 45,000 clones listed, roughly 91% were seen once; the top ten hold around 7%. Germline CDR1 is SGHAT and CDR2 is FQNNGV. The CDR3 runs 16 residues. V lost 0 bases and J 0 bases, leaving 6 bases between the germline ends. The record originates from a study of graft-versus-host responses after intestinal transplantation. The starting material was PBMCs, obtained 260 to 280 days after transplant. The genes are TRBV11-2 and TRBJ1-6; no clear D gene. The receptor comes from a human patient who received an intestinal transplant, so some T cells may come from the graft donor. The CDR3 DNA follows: TGTGCCAGCAGCTTAGACAGCAGCTCCTATAATTCACCCCTCCACTTT. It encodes CASSLDSSSYNSPLHF.